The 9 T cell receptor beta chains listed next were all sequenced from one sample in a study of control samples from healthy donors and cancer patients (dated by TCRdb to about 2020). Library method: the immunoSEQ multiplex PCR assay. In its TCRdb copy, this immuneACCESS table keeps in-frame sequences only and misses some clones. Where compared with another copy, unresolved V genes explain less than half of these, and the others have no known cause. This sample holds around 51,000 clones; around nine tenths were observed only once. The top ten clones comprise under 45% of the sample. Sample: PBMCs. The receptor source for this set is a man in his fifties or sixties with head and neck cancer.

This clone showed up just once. The CDR3 region is CASRRGTSGSNAYEQYF. CDR3 sequence (DNA): TGTGCCAGCAGACGAGGGACTAGCGGCTCTAATGCCTACGAGCAGTACTTC. V is TRBV6-6 and J is TRBJ2-7; the match to TRBD2 covers 11 bases. Per the germline V gene, CDR1 is MNHNY and CDR2 is SVGAGI (reference sequence). With 6 bases clipped from V and 2 bases from J, the junction kept 12 bases outside the gene matches. The CDR3 has 17 residues.

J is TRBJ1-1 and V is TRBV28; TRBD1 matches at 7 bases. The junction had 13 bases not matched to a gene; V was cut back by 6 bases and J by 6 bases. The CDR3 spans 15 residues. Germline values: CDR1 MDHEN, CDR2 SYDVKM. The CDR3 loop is CASSETGWVYAEAFF. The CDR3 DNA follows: TGTGCCAGCAGCGAGACAGGGTGGGTCTACGCTGAAGCTTTCTTT.

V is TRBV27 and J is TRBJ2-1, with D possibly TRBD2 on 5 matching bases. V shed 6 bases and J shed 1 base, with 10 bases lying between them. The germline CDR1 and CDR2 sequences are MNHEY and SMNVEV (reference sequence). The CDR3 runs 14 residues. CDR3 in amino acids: CASRGVGSYNEQFF. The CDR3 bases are TGTGCCAGCAGGGGAGTAGGTTCCTACAATGAGCAGTTCTTC.

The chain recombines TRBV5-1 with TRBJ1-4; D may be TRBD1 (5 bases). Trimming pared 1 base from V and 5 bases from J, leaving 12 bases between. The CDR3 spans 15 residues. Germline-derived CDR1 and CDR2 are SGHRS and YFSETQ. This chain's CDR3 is CASSLTGRPNEKLFF. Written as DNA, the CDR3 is TGCGCCAGCAGCTTGACGGGACGGCCGAATGAAAAACTGTTTTTT. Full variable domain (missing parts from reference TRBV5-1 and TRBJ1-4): KAGVTQTPRYLIKTRGQQVTLSCSPISGHRSVSWYQQTPGQGLQFLFEYFSETQRNKGNFPGRFSGRQFSNSRSEMNVSTLELGDSALYLCASSLTGRPNEKLFFGSGTQLSVL.

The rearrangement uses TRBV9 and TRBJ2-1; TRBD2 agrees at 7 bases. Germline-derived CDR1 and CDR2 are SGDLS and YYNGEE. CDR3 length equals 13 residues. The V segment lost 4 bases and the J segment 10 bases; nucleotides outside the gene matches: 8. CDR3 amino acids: CASSPQLAPEQFF. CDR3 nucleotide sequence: TGTGCCAGCAGCCCTCAACTAGCGCCCGAGCAGTTCTTC.

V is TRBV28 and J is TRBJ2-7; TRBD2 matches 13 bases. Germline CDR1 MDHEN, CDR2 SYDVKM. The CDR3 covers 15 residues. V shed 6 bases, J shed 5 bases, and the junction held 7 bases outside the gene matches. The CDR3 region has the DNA TGTGCCAGCAGAACCAGGACTAGCGGGAGAAACGAGCAGTACTTC. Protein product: CASRTRTSGRNEQYF.

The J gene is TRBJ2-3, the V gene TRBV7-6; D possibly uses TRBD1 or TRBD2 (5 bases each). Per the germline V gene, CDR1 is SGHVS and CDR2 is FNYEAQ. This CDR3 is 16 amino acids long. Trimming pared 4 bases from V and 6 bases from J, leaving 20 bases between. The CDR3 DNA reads TGTGCCAGCAGCTCACCGGGACCAAACACCCCCGATACGCAGTATTTT. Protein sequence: CASSSPGPNTPDTQYF.

Here the CDR3 DNA reads TGTGCCAGCAGCTTATACGGGACTACGACTCAGAATGAGCAGTTCTTC. As protein: CASSLYGTTTQNEQFF. The gene calls are TRBV7-9 and TRBJ2-1; 7 bases map to TRBD2. This CDR3 is 16 amino acids long. Per the germline V gene, CDR1 is SEHNR and CDR2 is FQNEAQ (reference sequence). Germline trimming cut 2 bases from V and 7 bases from J; bases unmatched to any gene: 11.

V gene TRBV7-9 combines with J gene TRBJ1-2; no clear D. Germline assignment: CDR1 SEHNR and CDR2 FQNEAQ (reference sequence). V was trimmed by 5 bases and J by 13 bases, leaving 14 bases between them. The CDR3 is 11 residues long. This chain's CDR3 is CASSALGVTTF. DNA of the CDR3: TGTGCCAGCAGCGCCCTCGGGGTAACCACCTTC. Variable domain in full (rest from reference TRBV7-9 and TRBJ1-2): DTGVSQNPRHKITKRGQNVTFRCDPISEHNRLYWYRQTLGQGPEFLTYFQNEAQLEKSRLLSDRFSAERPKGSFSTLEIQRTEQGDSAMYLCASSALGVTTFGSGTRLTVV.